These T cell receptor beta chains were read from a single sample in a study of blood T cell repertoires in COVID-19. Profiled with immunoSEQ multiplex PCR; TCRdb holds only in-frame clones, not every one. This table holds 95,000 or so clones, roughly 76% found once. Sequenced sample: peripheral blood. These TCRs come from an elderly man with COVID-19, enrolled during active disease. CDR3s include the opening cysteine and the closing phenylalanine or tryptophan. A D gene is named only where the DNA matches it firmly. Rows may omit the clone size; those that give it use once, few, many or a size class.

D gene	V gene	clone size	CDR3 length	J gene	CDR3 protein	CDR3 DNA
NA	TRBV9	few	13	TRBJ1-1	CASSVMPESEAFF	TGTGCCAGCAGCGTAATGCCAGAAAGTGAAGCTTTCTTT
NA	TRBV11-2	NA	14	TRBJ2-7	CASSTLDLLYEQYF	TGTGCCAGCAGCACGTTAGATCTCCTGTACGAGCAGTACTTC
TRBD1	TRBV10-1	NA	16	TRBJ2-3	CASESGTGGRRATQYF	TGCGCCAGTGAGTCCGGGACAGGGGGGCGCCGAGCCACGCAGTATTTT
NA	TRBV6-5	few	12	TRBJ1-2	CACREKNYGYTF	TGTGCCTGCAGGGAGAAGAACTATGGCTACACCTTC
TRBD1	TRBV5-4	NA	16	TRBJ2-7	CASSRSADRGLYEQYF	TGTGCCAGCAGCCGTTCGGCGGACAGGGGTTTGTACGAGCAGTACTTC
TRBD1	TRBV5-1	NA	15	TRBJ1-1	CASSPQGDMNTEAFF	TGCGCCAGCAGCCCCCAGGGGGACATGAACACTGAAGCTTTCTTT
NA	TRBV12-3/TRBV12-4	NA	13	TRBJ1-5	CASSAGGNQPQHF	TGTGCCAGCAGCGCAGGGGGCAATCAGCCCCAGCATTTT
NA	TRBV7-8	NA	14	TRBJ2-5	CASSLVHLQETQYF	TGTGCCAGCAGCTTAGTACACCTCCAAGAGACCCAGTACTTC
NA	TRBV30	NA	14	TRBJ2-1	CAWSFGRGYNEQFF	TGTGCCTGGAGTTTTGGTCGGGGCTACAATGAGCAGTTCTTC
NA	TRBV24-1	NA	12	TRBJ1-1	CATSDGGTEAFF	TGTGCCACCAGTGATGGCGGCACTGAAGCTTTCTTT
NA	TRBV11-2	NA	13	TRBJ1-5	CASSRDAGQPQHF	TGTGCCAGCAGCCGGGATGCCGGTCAGCCCCAGCATTTT
NA	TRBV5-1	NA	13	TRBJ1-2	CASSSQGNYGYTF	TGCGCCAGCAGCTCTCAGGGTAATTATGGCTACACCTTC
TRBD2	TRBV18	NA	13	TRBJ2-1	CASSPSGGAGQFF	TGTGCCAGCTCACCTAGCGGGGGGGCCGGGCAGTTCTTC
NA	TRBV6-5	NA	14	TRBJ1-2	CASSLGRATYGYTF	TGTGCCAGCAGCCTCGGCAGGGCCACATATGGCTACACCTTC
NA	TRBV7-3	once	15	TRBJ2-3	CASSPVLGGTDTQYF	TGTGCCAGCAGCCCCGTACTAGGAGGGACAGATACGCAGTATTTT
NA	TRBV19	NA	13	TRBJ2-3	CASSIGATDTQYF	TGTGCCAGTAGTATAGGAGCGACAGATACGCAGTATTTT
NA	TRBV12-3/TRBV12-4	NA	13	TRBJ1-2	CASSLSPPDGYTF	TGTGCCAGCAGTTTAAGCCCGCCGGATGGCTACACCTTC
TRBD1	TRBV3-1/TRBV3-2	NA	15	TRBJ2-7	CASSQVTGSLYEQYF	TGTGCCAGCAGCCAAGTGACAGGGTCTCTCTACGAGCAGTACTTC
NA	TRBV5-6	few	11	TRBJ1-2	CASSFVSGYTF	TGTGCCAGCAGCTTCGTATCTGGCTACACCTTC
NA	TRBV20-1	NA	14	TRBJ1-5	CSASATGTPGPQHF	TGCAGTGCTAGTGCTACAGGGACCCCGGGGCCCCAGCATTTT
NA	TRBV30	NA	14	TRBJ2-3	CAWSLGGDTDTQYF	TGTGCCTGGAGTTTAGGGGGGGACACAGATACGCAGTATTTT
TRBD1	TRBV28	NA	16	TRBJ1-6	CASSSSGQGASSPLHF	TGTGCCAGCAGTTCATCGGGACAGGGGGCTTCTTCACCCCTCCACTTT
TRBD1	TRBV9	NA	16	TRBJ2-7	CASSVALGTGIHEQYF	TGTGCCAGCAGCGTAGCATTGGGGACAGGGATCCACGAGCAGTACTTC
TRBD1	TRBV6-2/TRBV6-3	NA	20	TRBJ1-5	CASSATFSPSTGDRGQPQHF	TGTGCCAGCAGTGCGACCTTTTCACCTTCGACAGGGGATAGAGGTCAGCCCCAGCATTTT
NA	TRBV5-1	once	12	TRBJ1-2	CASRAGWYGYTF	TGCGCCAGCAGGGCAGGGTGGTATGGCTACACCTTC
TRBD1	TRBV6-4	once	15	TRBJ2-3	CASSDTGGSTDTQYF	TGTGCCAGCAGTGACACAGGGGGATCCACAGATACGCAGTATTTT
NA	TRBV7-2	NA	14	TRBJ1-4	CASSNQVANEKLFF	TGTGCCAGCAGCAATCAGGTGGCGAATGAAAAACTGTTTTTT
NA	TRBV2	NA	14	TRBJ2-3	CASRGLSSTDTQYF	TGTGCCAGCAGAGGACTCTCAAGCACAGATACGCAGTATTTT
TRBD1	TRBV27	NA	15	TRBJ1-2	CASSLNWDRAYGYTF	TGTGCCAGCAGCCTTAACTGGGACAGGGCTTACGGCTACACCTTC
NA	TRBV27	few	12	TRBJ1-2	CASRGQPGRYTF	TGTGCCAGCAGAGGACAGCCGGGTCGATACACCTTC
NA	TRBV19	many	16	TRBJ1-1	CASSIRRGRELTEAFF	TGTGCCAGTAGTATAAGGAGAGGAAGAGAGCTCACTGAAGCTTTCTTT
NA	TRBV4-3	NA	14	TRBJ1-6	CASSQDRINSPLHF	TGCGCCAGCAGCCAAGACAGGATTAATTCACCCCTCCACTTT
NA	TRBV5-1	NA	15	TRBJ2-7	CASSPNSGLSYEQYF	TGCGCCAGCAGCCCAAACTCCGGACTGTCCTACGAGCAGTACTTC
TRBD2	TRBV19	NA	16	TRBJ2-1	CASSTRGLAGTDEQFF	TGTGCCAGTAGTACCAGGGGACTAGCGGGGACAGACGAGCAGTTCTTC
NA	TRBV5-5	few	14	TRBJ1-1	CASSLGLGQTEAFF	TGTGCCAGCAGCTTGGGCCTGGGGCAAACTGAAGCTTTCTTT
NA	TRBV10-2	once	12	TRBJ2-7	CASSLALYEQYF	TGCGCCAGCAGCCTAGCACTATACGAGCAGTACTTC
TRBD1	TRBV3-1/TRBV3-2	NA	17	TRBJ1-2	CASSQGGGGTGNYGYTF	TGTGCCAGCAGCCAAGGGGGTGGTGGGACAGGGAACTATGGCTACACCTTC
NA	TRBV13	NA	14	TRBJ1-4	CASSFRVLGEKLFF	TGTGCCAGCAGCTTCCGGGTACTTGGAGAAAAACTGTTTTTT
TRBD2	TRBV7-2	NA	16	TRBJ2-5	CASSLDPGGLSETQYF	TGTGCCAGCAGTTTGGATCCGGGAGGTTTATCAGAGACCCAGTACTTC
TRBD1	TRBV5-1	NA	15	TRBJ1-1	CASSLRTGGLAEAFF	TGCGCCAGCAGCTTAAGGACAGGGGGCTTGGCTGAAGCTTTCTTT
NA	TRBV5-1	NA	13	TRBJ1-2	CASSLEINYGYTF	TGCGCCAGCAGCTTAGAGATCAACTATGGCTACACCTTC
TRBD2	TRBV5-5	NA	14	TRBJ2-7	CASSSLLAAYEQYF	TGTGCCAGCAGCTCCCTTCTAGCGGCCTACGAGCAGTACTTC
NA	TRBV7-2	NA	15	TRBJ1-3	CASSLDGFSGNTIYF	TGTGCCAGCAGCTTAGACGGTTTCTCTGGAAACACCATATATTTT
NA	TRBV13	NA	14	TRBJ1-4	CASSLGGGNEKLFF	TGTGCCAGCAGCTTAGGGGGGGGAAATGAAAAACTGTTTTTT
TRBD2	TRBV10-3	NA	16	TRBJ2-7	CAISDPGLAANYEQYF	TGTGCCATCAGTGACCCGGGACTAGCGGCGAACTACGAGCAGTACTTC